This TCR beta chain was sequenced for a study of human T cells and chemical hapten exposure. Whole-study results and caveats: No alteration of TCRs above 1 in 1000 frequency was seen with DPC sensitization.

The time point here: healthy volunteer bleed at 2 weeks. Before extraction, the whole blood was not fractionated, and total RNA was taken from it. The library gave individual cDNA molecules unique molecular identifiers. Original data processing: Between 23,224 and 690,600 TCRs appeared in each sample, and the median stood at 95,638. TCRdb passed the RACE reads through MiXCR, listing each CDR3 protein once. The V and J calls and clone size come from TCRdb's table, not from the authors' own analysis. The sample includes tens of thousands of distinct CDR3 sequences, over 8% seen only once; the top ten take 2.5% to 3%. This clonotype was observed a few times. Its specificity is unknown. Sample: whole blood. The TCR was taken from a female donor in good health. Some clones in this sample may be carry-over from other donors' samples.

The CDR3 region is CSVERYPGELMNTEAFF. DNA of the CDR3: TGCAGCGTTGAAAGGTACCCGGGGGAACTGATGAACACTGAAGCTTTCTTT. The gene calls are TRBV29-1 and TRBJ1-1, with D possibly matching TRBD1 (5 bases). V was trimmed by 2 bases and J by 0 bases, leaving 19 bases between them. Germline CDR1 is SQVTM and CDR2 is ANQGSEA. The CDR3 is 17 residues long. The full variable domain, its missing parts supplied by reference TRBV29-1 and TRBJ1-1, is SAVISQKPSRDICQRGTSLTIQCQVDSQVTMMFWYRQQPGQSLTLIATANQGSEATYESGFVIDKFPISRPNLTFSTLTVSNMSPEDSSIYLCSVERYPGELMNTEAFFGQGTRLTVV.